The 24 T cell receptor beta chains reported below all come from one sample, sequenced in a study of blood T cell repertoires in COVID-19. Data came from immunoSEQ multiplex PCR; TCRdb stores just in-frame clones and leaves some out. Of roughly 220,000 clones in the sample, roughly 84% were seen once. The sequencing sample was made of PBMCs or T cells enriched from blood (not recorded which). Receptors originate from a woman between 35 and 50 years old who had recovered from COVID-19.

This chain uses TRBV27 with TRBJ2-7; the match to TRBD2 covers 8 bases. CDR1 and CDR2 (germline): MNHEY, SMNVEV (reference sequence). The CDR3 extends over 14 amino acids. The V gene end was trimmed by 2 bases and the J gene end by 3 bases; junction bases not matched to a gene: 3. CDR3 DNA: TGTGCCAGCAGTTTAGGCGGGAGGCACTACGAGCAGTACTTC. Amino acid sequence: CASSLGGRHYEQYF.

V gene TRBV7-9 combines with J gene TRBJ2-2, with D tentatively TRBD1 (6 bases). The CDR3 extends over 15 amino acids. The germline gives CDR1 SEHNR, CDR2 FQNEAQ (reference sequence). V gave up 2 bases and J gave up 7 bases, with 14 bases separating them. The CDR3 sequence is CASSLMAGEIGELFF. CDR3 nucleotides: TGTGCCAGCAGCTTAATGGCAGGGGAAATCGGGGAGCTGTTTTTT.

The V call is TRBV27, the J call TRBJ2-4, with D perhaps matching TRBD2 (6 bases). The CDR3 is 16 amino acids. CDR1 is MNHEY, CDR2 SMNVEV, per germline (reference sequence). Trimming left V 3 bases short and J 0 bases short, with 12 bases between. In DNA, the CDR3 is TGTGCCAGCAGTTTGGCCGTCGGGAGAGCCAAAAACATTCAGTACTTC. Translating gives CASSLAVGRAKNIQYF.

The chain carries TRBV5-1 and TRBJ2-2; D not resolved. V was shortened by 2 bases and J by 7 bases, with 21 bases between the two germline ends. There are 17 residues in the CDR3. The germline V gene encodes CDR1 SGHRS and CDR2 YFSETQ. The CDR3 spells CASSFSPIQRVDGELFF. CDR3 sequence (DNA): TGCGCCAGCAGCTTTTCACCCATCCAAAGAGTAGACGGGGAGCTGTTTTTT.

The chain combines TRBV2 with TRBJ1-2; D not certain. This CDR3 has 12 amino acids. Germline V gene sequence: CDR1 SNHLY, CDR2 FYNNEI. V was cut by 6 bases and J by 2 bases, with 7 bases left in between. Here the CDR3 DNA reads TGTGCCAGCAGAACAGAAAACTATGGCTACACCTTC. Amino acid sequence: CASRTENYGYTF.

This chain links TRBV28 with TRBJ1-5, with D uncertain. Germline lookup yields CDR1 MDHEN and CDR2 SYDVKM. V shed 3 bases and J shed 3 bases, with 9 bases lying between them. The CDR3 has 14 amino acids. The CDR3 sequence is CASSLPRPNQPQHF. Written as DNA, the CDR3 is TGTGCCAGCAGTTTGCCCAGGCCCAATCAGCCCCAGCATTTT. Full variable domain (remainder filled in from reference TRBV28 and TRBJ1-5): DVKVTQSSRYLVKRTGEKVFLECVQDMDHENMFWYRQDPGLGLRLIYFSYDVKMKEKGDIPEGYSVSREKKERFSLILESASTNQTSMYLCASSLPRPNQPQHFGDGTRLSIL.

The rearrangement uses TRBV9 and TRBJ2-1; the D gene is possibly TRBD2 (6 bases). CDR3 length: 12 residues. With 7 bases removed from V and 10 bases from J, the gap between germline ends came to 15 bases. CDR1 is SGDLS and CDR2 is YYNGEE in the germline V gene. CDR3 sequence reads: CASGRLVREQFF. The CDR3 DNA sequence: TGTGCCAGCGGGAGGTTGGTCCGCGAGCAGTTCTTC.

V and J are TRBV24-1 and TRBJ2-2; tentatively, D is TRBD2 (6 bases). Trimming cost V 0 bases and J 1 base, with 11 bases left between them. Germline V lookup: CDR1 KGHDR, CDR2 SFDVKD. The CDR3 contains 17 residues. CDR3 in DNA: TGTGCCACCAGTGATTTGCTGGCGGGATTGAACACCGGGGAGCTGTTTTTT. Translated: CATSDLLAGLNTGELFF.

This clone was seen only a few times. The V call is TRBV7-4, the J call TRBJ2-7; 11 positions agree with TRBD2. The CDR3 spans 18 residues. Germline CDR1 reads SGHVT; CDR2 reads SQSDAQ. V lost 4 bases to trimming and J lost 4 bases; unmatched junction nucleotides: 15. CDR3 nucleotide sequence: TGTGCCAGCAGCTCCTCTCCCCTTCAGGCTAGCGGGAGGTACGAGCAGTACGTC. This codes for CASSSSPLQASGRYEQYV.

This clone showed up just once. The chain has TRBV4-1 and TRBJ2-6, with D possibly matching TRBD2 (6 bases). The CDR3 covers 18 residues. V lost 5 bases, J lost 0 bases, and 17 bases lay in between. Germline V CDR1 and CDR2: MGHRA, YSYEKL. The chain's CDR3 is CASSFPGRESSGANVLTF. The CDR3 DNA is TGCGCCAGCAGCTTCCCGGGACGGGAGAGCTCTGGGGCCAACGTCCTGACTTTC.

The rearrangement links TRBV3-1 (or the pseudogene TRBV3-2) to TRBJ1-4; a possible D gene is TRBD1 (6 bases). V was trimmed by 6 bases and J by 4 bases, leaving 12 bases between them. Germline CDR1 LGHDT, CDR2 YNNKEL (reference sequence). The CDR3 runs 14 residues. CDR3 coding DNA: TGTGCCAGCAGGCTAACAGGGCTTAATGAAAAACTGTTTTTT. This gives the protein CASRLTGLNEKLFF.

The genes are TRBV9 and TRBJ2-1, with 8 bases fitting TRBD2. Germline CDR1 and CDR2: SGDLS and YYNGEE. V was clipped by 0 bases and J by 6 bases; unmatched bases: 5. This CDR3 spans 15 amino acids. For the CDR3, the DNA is TGTGCCAGCAGCGTAGGAGCGGGAGTTCCCAATGAGCAGTTCTTC. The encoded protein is CASSVGAGVPNEQFF.

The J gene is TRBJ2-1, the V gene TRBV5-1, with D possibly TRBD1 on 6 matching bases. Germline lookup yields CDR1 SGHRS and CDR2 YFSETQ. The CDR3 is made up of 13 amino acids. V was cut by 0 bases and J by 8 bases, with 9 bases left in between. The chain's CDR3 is CASSLVGADEQFF. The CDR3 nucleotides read TGCGCCAGCAGCTTGGTGGGGGCCGATGAGCAGTTCTTC. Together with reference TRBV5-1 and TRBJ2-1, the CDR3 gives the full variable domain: KAGVTQTPRYLIKTRGQQVTLSCSPISGHRSVSWYQQTPGQGLQFLFEYFSETQRNKGNFPGRFSGRQFSNSRSEMNVSTLELGDSALYLCASSLVGADEQFFGPGTRLTVL.

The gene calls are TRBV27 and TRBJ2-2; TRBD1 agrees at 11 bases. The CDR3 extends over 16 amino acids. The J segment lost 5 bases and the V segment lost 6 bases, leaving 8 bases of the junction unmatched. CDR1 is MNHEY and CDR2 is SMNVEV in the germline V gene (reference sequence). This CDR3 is CASRLRGTGGTGELFF. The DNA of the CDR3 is TGTGCCAGCAGACTAAGGGGGACAGGGGGAACCGGGGAGCTGTTTTTT.

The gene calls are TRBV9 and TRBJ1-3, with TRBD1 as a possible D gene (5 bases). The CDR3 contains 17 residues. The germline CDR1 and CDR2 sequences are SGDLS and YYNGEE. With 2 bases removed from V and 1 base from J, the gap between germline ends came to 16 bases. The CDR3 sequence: CASSVGPGIGSGNTIYF. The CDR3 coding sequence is TGTGCCAGCAGCGTGGGTCCAGGGATTGGTTCTGGAAACACCATATATTTT. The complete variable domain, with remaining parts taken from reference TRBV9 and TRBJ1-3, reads DSGVTQTPKHLITATGQRVTLRCSPRSGDLSVYWYQQSLDQGLQFLIQYYNGEERAKGNILERFSAQQFPDLHSELNLSSLELGDSALYFCASSVGPGIGSGNTIYFGEGSWLTVV.

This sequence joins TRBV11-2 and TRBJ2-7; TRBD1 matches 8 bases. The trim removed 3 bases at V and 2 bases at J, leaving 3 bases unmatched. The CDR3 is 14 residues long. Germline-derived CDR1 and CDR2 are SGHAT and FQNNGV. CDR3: CASSFEQGAYEQYF. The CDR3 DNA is TGTGCCAGCAGCTTTGAACAGGGGGCCTACGAGCAGTACTTC.

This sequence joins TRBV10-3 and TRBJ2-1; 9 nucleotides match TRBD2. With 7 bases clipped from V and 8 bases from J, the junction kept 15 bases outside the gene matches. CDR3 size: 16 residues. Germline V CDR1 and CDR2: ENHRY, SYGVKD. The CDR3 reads CAIMGGSGGPRDEQFF. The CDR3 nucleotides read TGTGCCATCATGGGGGGTAGCGGGGGACCCAGGGATGAGCAGTTCTTC.

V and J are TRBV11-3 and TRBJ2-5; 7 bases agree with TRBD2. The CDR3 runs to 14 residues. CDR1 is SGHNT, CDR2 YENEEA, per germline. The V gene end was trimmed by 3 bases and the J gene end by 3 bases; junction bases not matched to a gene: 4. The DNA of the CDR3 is TGTGCCAGCAGCTTCCTAGCGGAGAAAGAGACCCAGTACTTC. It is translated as CASSFLAEKETQYF.

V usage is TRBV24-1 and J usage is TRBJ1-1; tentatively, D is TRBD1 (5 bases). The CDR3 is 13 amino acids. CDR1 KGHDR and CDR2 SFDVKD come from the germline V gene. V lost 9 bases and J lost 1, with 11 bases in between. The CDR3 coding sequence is TGTGCCACCCAGAGGACACCGAACACTGAAGCTTTCTTT. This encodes CATQRTPNTEAFF.

The CDR3 bases are TGTGCCAGCAGTGTACTAGCGGGAGAGTCCGAGCAGTACTTC. Translated, it gives CASSVLAGESEQYF. This chain joins TRBV27 and TRBJ2-7; 11 bases fit TRBD2. This CDR3 has 14 residues. Trimming removed 5 bases from V and 6 bases from J; junction bases left unmatched: 6. The germline CDR1 and CDR2 sequences are MNHEY and SMNVEV (reference sequence).

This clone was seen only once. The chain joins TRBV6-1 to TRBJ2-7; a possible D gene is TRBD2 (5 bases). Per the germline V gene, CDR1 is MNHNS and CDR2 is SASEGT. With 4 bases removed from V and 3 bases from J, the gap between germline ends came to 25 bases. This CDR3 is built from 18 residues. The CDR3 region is CASSAYKGRTFNYYEQYF. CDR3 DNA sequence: TGTGCCAGCAGTGCTTACAAGGGAAGGACTTTCAACTACTACGAGCAGTACTTC.

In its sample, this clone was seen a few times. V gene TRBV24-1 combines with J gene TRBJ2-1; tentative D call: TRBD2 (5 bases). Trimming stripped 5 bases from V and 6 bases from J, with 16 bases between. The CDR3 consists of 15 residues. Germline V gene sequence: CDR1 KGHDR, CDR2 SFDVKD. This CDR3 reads CATSVSPDRGNEQFF. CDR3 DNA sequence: TGTGCCACCAGTGTGTCCCCCGACCGGGGCAATGAGCAGTTCTTC.

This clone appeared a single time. CDR3 protein: CASSATGRLKTEAFF. The CDR3 region has the DNA TGTGCCAGCAGCGCTACAGGGCGGTTAAAGACTGAAGCTTTCTTT. V usage is TRBV28 and J usage is TRBJ1-1, with TRBD1 as a possible D gene (6 bases). CDR3 length: 15 amino acids. V lost 6 bases to trimming and J lost 5 bases, with 19 bases between them. Germline CDR1 is MDHEN and CDR2 is SYDVKM.

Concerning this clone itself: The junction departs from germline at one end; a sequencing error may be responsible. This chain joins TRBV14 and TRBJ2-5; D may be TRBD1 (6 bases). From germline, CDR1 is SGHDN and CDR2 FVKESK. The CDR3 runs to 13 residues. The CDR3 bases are TGTGCCAGCAGCCGACAGGACCAAGGGACCCAGTACTTC. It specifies CASSRQDQGTQYF.